This record concerns one T cell receptor beta chain sequence. Assay: immunoSEQ multiplex PCR; the TCRdb copy retains only in-frame clones and omits some. The table has about 140,000 clones, 88% seen once. The data belong to a study of blood T cell repertoires in COVID-19. Study in general: PBMCs, B-cell-depleted T cells, or T cells were the source of the cDNA or gDNA that made up the material.

This CDR3 spans 12 amino acids. CDR1 and CDR2 from the germline V gene are SGHVS and FNYEAQ. The germline V and J ends were trimmed by 3 bases and 8 bases, with 8 bases remaining between them. The sequence was collected from a human donor with COVID-19, enrolled during active disease. The donor label of this sample is uncertain. V is TRBV7-6 and J is TRBJ2-1; maybe TRBD1 (6 bases). The specimen sequenced was peripheral blood. CDR3: CASSFPGDEQFF. In nucleotides, the CDR3 is TGTGCCAGCAGCTTTCCAGGGGATGAGCAGTTCTTC.